This entry lists 14 T cell receptor beta chains sequenced from one sample in a study of T cell responses to AZD1222 COVID-19 vaccine. The data were produced by immunoSEQ multiplex PCR, yet TCRdb's version contains in-frame clones alone and is incomplete. This sample has around 80,000 clones; approximately 90% occur once, and the top ten carry roughly 1.3%. The material sequenced was peripheral blood, taken 28 days after the second AZD1222 dose. The receptors were gathered from an adult who received the AZD1222 COVID-19 vaccine.

This rearrangement joins TRBV9 to TRBJ1-2, with a tentative D call TRBD1 (5 bases). The CDR3 loop spans 15 amino acids. The V end lost 0 bases, the J end lost 4 bases, and 13 bases lay between the germline ends. Germline CDR1 reads SGDLS; CDR2 reads YYNGEE. Here the CDR3 reads CASSVDRRASYGYTF. CDR3 coding DNA: TGTGCCAGCAGCGTAGACAGGCGGGCGAGCTATGGCTACACCTTC.

The chain is built from TRBV7-9 and TRBJ2-1, with D possibly TRBD2 on 5 matching bases. This CDR3 has 15 residues. Trimming removed 3 bases from V and 2 bases from J, with 11 bases in between. Germline CDR1 is SEHNR and CDR2 is FQNEAQ (reference sequence). The DNA for the CDR3 is TGTGCCAGCAGCTTCCTAGCAGACGCCTACAATGAGCAGTTCTTC. Its translation is CASSFLADAYNEQFF.

The V and J genes are TRBV7-8 and TRBJ1-5; D is undetermined. Germline V gene data show CDR1 as SGHVS and CDR2 as FQNEAQ. Trimming took 1 base from V and 5 from J, leaving 9 bases between them. This CDR3 spans 14 amino acids. The chain's CDR3 is CASSLGEKDQPQHF. CDR3 nucleotides: TGTGCCAGCAGCTTAGGGGAGAAGGATCAGCCCCAGCATTTT.

Remarks on this clone: Other DNA sequences from this sample encode an identical CDR3 as well. The rearrangement joins TRBV7-2 to TRBJ1-6; tentatively, D is TRBD1 (5 bases). Germline V gene data show CDR1 as SGHTA and CDR2 as FQGNSA. CDR3 length: 15 amino acids. V lost 5 bases and J 7 bases, leaving 15 bases between the germline ends. In nucleotides, the CDR3 is TGTGCCAGCAGCCTCGGGACTGGTACCAATTCACCCCTCCACTTT. Translation gives CASSLGTGTNSPLHF.

V and J are TRBV11-2 and TRBJ2-5, with 9 bases matching TRBD1. This CDR3 is 14 amino acids long. The ends lost 1 base at V and 5 bases at J; junction bases unmatched: 2. In germline, CDR1 is SGHAT, CDR2 FQNNGV. CDR3 protein: CASSLVGQGETQYF. The CDR3 nucleotides read TGTGCCAGCAGCTTAGTCGGACAGGGGGAGACCCAGTACTTC.

The chain's CDR3 is CAISESPGQGGSNQPQHF. DNA of the CDR3: TGTGCCATCAGTGAGTCACCGGGACAGGGCGGTAGCAATCAGCCCCAGCATTTT. This chain connects TRBV10-3 to TRBJ1-5; 9 nucleotides line up with TRBD1. The V gene end was trimmed by 0 bases and the J gene end by 0 bases; junction bases not matched to a gene: 6. CDR1 is ENHRY and CDR2 is SYGVKD in the germline V gene. This CDR3 has 18 amino acids.

The chain employs TRBV6-5 and TRBJ1-5; 8 bases are a match to TRBD1. CDR3 size: 14 residues. Germline V CDR1 and CDR2: MNHEY, SVGAGI. J lost 7 bases, V lost 4 bases, and 6 bases had no gene match. The DNA for the CDR3 is TGTGCCAGCAGTTCAGGACAGGGTAACCAGCCCCAGCATTTT. Translating gives CASSSGQGNQPQHF.

The V and J genes are TRBV18 and TRBJ1-1; D gene uncertain. The CDR3 totals 15 residues. Between the trimmed V and J ends, which lost 3 bases and 3 bases, there was a span of 14 bases. Looked up from germline, CDR1 is KGHSH and CDR2 is LQKENI. CDR3 sequence: CASSPTAPGDTEAFF. CDR3 sequence (DNA): TGTGCCAGCTCACCTACAGCCCCCGGGGACACTGAAGCTTTCTTT.

The CDR3 sequence is CASTPPPLTGVNTEAFF. The CDR3 region has the DNA TGTGCCAGTACCCCTCCCCCGCTGACAGGGGTGAACACTGAAGCTTTCTTT. This chain joins TRBV19 and TRBJ1-1, with TRBD1 matching over 8 bases. Germline lookup yields CDR1 LNHDA and CDR2 SQIVND (reference sequence). Unmatched junction bases numbered 13, after V lost 7 bases and J lost 0 bases. This CDR3 has 17 residues.

The chain joins TRBV21-1 to TRBJ1-5. TRBV21-1 is a pseudogene segment. This CDR3 contains 14 residues. Here the CDR3 reads CASTGQPSNQPQHF. DNA for the CDR3: TGTGCCAGCACGGGGCAGCCGAGCAATCAGCCCCAGCATTTT.

The V gene is TRBV30, the J gene TRBJ2-1; the match to TRBD2 covers 7 bases. This CDR3 comprises 15 residues. V gave up 0 bases and J gave up 4 bases; unmatched junction bases: 6. CDR1 and CDR2 (germline): GTSNPN, SVGIG (reference sequence). The CDR3 nucleotides read TGTGCCTGGAGTGTTTGGGACTACCTATACAATGAGCAGTTCTTC. The encoded protein is CAWSVWDYLYNEQFF.

This chain connects TRBV10-3 to TRBJ1-1, with D maybe TRBD1 (6 bases). The germline V gene encodes CDR1 ENHRY and CDR2 SYGVKD. V was trimmed by 2 bases and J by 6 bases, leaving 13 bases between them. CDR3 size: 14 residues. The CDR3 coding sequence is TGTGCCATCAGTGAGAGTCAGGGGCGCGCTGAAGCTTTCTTT. Protein product: CAISESQGRAEAFF.

The V and J genes are TRBV7-3 and TRBJ2-3, with 7 bases lining up with TRBD2. The V segment lost 5 bases and the J segment 3 bases; nucleotides outside the gene matches: 8. The CDR3 extends over 15 amino acids. Germline assignment: CDR1 SGHTA and CDR2 FQGTGA. CDR3 in DNA: TGTGCCAGCAGCAGGGTGGCGGGAGTTACAGATACGCAGTATTTT. As protein: CASSRVAGVTDTQYF.

The CDR3 coding sequence is TGTGCCAGCAGCTTGGGTTACAGGGGAGGCGAGCAGTTCTTC. Translation: CASSLGYRGGEQFF. The chain is built from TRBV5-6 and TRBJ2-1; maybe TRBD1 (7 bases). CDR3 length equals 14 residues. Germline V gene data show CDR1 as SGHDT and CDR2 as YYEEEE. Trimming stripped 0 bases from V and 10 bases from J, with 14 bases between.